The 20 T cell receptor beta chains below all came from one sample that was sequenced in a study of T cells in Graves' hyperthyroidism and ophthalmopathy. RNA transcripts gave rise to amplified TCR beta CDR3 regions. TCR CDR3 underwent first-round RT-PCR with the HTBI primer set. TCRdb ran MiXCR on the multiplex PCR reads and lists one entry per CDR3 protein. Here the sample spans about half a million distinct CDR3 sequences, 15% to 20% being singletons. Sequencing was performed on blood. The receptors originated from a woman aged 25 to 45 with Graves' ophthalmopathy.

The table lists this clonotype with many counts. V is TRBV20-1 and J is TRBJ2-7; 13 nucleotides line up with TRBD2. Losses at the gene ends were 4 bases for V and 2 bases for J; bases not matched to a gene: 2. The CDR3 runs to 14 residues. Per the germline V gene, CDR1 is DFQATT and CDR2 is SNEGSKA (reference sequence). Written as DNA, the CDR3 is TGCAGTGCTACCGGACTAGCGGGAGCCTACGAGCAGTACTTC. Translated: CSATGLAGAYEQYF.

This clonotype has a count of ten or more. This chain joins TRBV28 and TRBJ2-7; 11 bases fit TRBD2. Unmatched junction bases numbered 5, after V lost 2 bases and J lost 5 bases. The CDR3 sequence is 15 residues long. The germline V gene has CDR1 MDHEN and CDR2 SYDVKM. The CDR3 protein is CASSLDTSGSDEQYF. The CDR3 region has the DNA TGTGCCAGCAGTTTAGACACTAGCGGGAGTGACGAGCAGTACTTC.

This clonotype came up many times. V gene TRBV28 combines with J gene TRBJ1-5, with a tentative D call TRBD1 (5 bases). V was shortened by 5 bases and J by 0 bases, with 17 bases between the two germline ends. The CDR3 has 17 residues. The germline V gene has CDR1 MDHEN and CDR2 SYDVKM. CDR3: CASSRAGSRISNQPQHF. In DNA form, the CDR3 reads TGTGCCAGCAGTAGGGCAGGGTCCCGAATTAGCAATCAGCCCCAGCATTTT.

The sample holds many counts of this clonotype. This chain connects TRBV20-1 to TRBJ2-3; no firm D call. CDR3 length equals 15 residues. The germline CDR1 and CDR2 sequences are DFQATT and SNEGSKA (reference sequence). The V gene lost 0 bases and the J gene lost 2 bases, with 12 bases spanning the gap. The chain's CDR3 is CSAREERINTDTQYF. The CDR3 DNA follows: TGCAGTGCTAGAGAAGAACGAATAAACACAGATACGCAGTATTTT.

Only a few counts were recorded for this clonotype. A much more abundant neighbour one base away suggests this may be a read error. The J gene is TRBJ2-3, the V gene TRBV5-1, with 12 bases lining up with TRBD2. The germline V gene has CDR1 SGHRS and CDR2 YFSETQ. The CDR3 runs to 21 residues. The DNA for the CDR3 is TGCGCCAGCAGCTTGTTCCTAGCGGGAGGGTATCATATGGGGGACACAGATGCGCAGTATTTT. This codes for CASSLFLAGGYHMGDTDAQYF.

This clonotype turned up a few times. The CDR3 region is CASSLITAASGELFF. Written as DNA, the CDR3 is TGTGCCAGCAGCTTAATAACAGCGGCAAGCGGGGAGCTGTTTTTT. This rearrangement joins TRBV7-2 to TRBJ2-2, with D perhaps TRBD2 (5 bases). CDR3 length equals 15 residues. Germline loops: CDR1 SGHTA, CDR2 FQGNSA. V was cut by 2 bases and J by 7 bases, with 14 bases left in between. The full variable domain, with the rest looked up from reference TRBV7-2 and TRBJ2-2, is GAGVSQSPSNKVTEKGKDVELRCDPISGHTALYWYRQSLGQGLEFLIYFQGNSAPDKSGLPSDRFSAERTGGSVSTLTIQRTQQEDSAVYLCASSLITAASGELFFGEGSRLTVL.

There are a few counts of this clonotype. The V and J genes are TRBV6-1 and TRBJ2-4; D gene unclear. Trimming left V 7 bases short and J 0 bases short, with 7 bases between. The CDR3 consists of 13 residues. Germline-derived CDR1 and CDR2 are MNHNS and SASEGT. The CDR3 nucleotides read TGTGCCAGCACAGCAGTAGCCAAAAACATTCAGTACTTC. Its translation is CASTAVAKNIQYF.

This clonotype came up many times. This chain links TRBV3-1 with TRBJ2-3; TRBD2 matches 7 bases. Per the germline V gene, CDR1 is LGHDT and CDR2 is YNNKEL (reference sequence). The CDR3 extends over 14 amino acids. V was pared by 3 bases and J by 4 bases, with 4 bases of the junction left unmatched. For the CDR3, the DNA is TGTGCCAGCAGCCAGACGGCGGGAGCAGATACGCAGTATTTT. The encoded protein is CASSQTAGADTQYF.

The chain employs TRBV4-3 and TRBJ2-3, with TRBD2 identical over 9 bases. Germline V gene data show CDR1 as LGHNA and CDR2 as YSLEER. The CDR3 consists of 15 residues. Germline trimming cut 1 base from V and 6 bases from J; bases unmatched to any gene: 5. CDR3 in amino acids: CASSQGGGLADTQYF. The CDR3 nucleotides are TGCGCCAGCAGCCAAGGGGGCGGACTAGCGGATACGCAGTATTTT.

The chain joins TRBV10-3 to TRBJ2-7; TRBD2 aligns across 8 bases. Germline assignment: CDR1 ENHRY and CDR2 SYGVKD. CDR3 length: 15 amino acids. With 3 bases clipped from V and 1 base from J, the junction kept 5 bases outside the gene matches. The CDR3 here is CAISDFSGESYEQYF. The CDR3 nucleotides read TGTGCCATCAGTGACTTTAGCGGGGAGTCCTACGAGCAGTACTTC.

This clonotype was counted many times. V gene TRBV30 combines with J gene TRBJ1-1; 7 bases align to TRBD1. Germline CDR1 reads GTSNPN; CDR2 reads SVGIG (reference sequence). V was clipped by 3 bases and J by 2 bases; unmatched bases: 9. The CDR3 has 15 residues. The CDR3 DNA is TGTGCCTGGAGCAAACCTTACAGGGGTAACACTGAAGCTTTCTTT. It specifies CAWSKPYRGNTEAFF.

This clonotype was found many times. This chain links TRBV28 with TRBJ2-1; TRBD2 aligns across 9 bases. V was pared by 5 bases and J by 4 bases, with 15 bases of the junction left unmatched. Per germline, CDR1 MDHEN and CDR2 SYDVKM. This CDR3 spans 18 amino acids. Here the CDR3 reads CASSQSPTLAGIYNEQFF. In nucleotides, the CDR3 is TGTGCCAGCAGTCAGTCCCCTACCCTAGCGGGGATTTACAATGAGCAGTTCTTC.

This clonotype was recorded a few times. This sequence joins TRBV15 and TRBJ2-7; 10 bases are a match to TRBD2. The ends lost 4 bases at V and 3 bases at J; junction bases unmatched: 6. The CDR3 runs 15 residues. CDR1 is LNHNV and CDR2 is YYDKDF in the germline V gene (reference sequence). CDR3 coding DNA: TGTGCCACCAGCACTTGGGCTAGCGGGAGCTACGAGCAGTACTTC. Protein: CATSTWASGSYEQYF.

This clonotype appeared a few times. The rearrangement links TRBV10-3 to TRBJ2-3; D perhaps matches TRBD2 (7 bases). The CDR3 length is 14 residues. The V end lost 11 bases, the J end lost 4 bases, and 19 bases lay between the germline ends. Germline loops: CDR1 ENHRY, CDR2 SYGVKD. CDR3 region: CASKGGQGPDTQYF. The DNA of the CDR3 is TGTGCCTCAAAGGGGGGGCAGGGCCCAGATACGCAGTATTTT.

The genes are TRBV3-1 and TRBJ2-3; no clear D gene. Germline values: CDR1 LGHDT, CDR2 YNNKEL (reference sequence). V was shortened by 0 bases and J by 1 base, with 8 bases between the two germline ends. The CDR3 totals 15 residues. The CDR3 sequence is CASSQDLERTDTQYF. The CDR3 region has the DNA TGTGCCAGCAGCCAAGATCTAGAACGCACAGATACGCAGTATTTT.

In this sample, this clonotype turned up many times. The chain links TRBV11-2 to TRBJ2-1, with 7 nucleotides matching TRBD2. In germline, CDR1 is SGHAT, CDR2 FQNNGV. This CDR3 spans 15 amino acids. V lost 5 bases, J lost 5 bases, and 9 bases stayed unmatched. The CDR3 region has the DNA TGTGCCAGCAGCGCCGCGGGGCTAGCGGACAATGAGCAGTTCTTC. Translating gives CASSAAGLADNEQFF.

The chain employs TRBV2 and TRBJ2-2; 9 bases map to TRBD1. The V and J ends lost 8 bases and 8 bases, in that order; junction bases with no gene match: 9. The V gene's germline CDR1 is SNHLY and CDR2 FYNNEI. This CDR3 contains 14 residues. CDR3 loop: CASRPGTGSGELFF. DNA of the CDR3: TGTGCCAGCCGTCCCGGGACAGGGTCAGGGGAGCTGTTTTTT.

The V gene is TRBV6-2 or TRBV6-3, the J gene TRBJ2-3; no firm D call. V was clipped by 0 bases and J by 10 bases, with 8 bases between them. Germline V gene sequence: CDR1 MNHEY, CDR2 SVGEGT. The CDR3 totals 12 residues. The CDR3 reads CASSYSGFAQYF. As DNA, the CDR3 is TGTGCCAGCAGTTACTCGGGATTTGCGCAGTATTTT.

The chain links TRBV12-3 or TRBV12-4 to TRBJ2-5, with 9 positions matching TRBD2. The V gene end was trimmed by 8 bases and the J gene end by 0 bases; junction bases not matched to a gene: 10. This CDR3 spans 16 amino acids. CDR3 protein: CASSSALAGDQETQYF. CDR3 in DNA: TGTGCCAGCTCATCGGCGTTAGCGGGGGACCAAGAGACCCAGTACTTC.

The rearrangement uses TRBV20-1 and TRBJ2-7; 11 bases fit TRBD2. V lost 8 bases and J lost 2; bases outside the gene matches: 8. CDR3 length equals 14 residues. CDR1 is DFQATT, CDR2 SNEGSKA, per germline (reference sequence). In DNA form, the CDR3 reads TGCAGTACGAAACTAGCGGGGGACCCCTACGAGCAGTACTTC. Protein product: CSTKLAGDPYEQYF.